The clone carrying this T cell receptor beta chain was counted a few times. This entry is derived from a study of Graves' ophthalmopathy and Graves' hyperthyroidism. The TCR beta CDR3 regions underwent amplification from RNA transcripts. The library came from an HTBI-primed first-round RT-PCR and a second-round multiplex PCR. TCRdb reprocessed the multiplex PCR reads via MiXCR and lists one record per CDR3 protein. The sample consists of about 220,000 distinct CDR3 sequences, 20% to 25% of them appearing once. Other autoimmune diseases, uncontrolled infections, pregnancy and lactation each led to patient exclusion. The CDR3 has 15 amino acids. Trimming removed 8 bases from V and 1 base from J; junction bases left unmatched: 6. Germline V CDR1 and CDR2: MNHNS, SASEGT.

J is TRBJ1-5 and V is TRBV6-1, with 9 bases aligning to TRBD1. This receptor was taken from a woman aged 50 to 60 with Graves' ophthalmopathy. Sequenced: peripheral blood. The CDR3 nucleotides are TGTGCCAGCCTCGGACAGGGGCCAAGCAATCAGCCCCAGCATTTT. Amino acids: CASLGQGPSNQPQHF.